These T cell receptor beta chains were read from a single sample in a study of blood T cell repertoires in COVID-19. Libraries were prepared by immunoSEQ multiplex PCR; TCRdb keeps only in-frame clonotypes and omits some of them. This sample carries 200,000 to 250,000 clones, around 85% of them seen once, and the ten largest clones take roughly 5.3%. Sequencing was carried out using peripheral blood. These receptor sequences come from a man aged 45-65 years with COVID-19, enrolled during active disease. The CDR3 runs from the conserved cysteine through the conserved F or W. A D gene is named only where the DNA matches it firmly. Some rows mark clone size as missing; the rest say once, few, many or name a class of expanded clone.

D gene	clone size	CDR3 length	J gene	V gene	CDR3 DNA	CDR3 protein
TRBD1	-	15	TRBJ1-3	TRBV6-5	TGTGCCAGCAGTTCGGACAGGACGGGCAGAAACACCATATATTTT	CASSSDRTGRNTIYF
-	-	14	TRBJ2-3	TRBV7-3	TGTGCCAGCAGCTTAACTGGCTTCACAGATACGCAGTATTTT	CASSLTGFTDTQYF
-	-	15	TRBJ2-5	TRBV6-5	TGTGCCAGCAGGGCCCAAACAGGGTATCAAGAGACCCAGTACTTC	CASRAQTGYQETQYF
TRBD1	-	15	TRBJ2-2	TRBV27	TGTGCCAGCAGCCCAGACAGGGGAGTGACCGGGGAGCTGTTTTTT	CASSPDRGVTGELFF
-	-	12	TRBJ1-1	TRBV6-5	TGTGCCAGCAGTCAACAGGGCACTGAAGCTTTCTTT	CASSQQGTEAFF
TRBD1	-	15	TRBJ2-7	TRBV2	TGTGCCAGCAGTGATTGGACAGGGGCCTCCTACGAGCAGTACTTC	CASSDWTGASYEQYF
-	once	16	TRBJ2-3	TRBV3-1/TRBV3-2	TGTGCCAGCAGCGGGGCCTTAACCGCTAGCACAGATACGCAGTATTTT	CASSGALTASTDTQYF
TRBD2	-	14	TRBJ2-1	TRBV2	TGTGCCAGCACCCTGGGGGGGACCTACAATGAGCAGTTCTTC	CASTLGGTYNEQFF
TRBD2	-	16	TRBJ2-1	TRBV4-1	TGCGCCAGCAGCCAAGAAAGCCTACTAGCGAGGAATGAGCAGTTCTTC	CASSQESLLARNEQFF
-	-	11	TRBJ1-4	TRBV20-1	TGCAGTGCTAGAGGGACAGAAAAACTGTTTTTT	CSARGTEKLFF
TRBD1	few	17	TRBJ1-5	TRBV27	TGTGCCAGCAGTCCCGGGACAGGGATTATCAGCAATCAGCCCCAGCATTTT	CASSPGTGIISNQPQHF
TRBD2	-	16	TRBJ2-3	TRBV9	TGTGCCAGCAGCGAGGAAGCGGGGGACCCCACAGATACGCAGTATTTT	CASSEEAGDPTDTQYF
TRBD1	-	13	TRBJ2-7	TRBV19	TGTGCCAGTAGTATAGAACAGGGGTACGAGCAGTACTTC	CASSIEQGYEQYF
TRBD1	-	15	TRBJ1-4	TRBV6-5	TGTGCCAGCAGTTACTCCGGGACAGGGCTTGAAAAACTGTTTTTT	CASSYSGTGLEKLFF
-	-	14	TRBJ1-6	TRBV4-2	TGTGCCAGCAGCCAAGGGACAGATAATTCACCCCTCCACTTT	CASSQGTDNSPLHF
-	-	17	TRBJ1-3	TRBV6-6	TGTGCCAGCAGTCGGGATGGAAACATACTATCTGGAAACACCATATATTTT	CASSRDGNILSGNTIYF
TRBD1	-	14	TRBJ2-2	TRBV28	TGTGCCAGCAGCCCACAGGGGGAAGCCGGGGAGCTGTTTTTT	CASSPQGEAGELFF
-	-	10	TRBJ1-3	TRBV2	TGTGCCAGCACACGGAACACCATATATTTT	CASTRNTIYF
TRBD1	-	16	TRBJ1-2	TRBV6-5	TGTGCCAGCAGTTACTGGGACAGGGGGCGGGGATCGAGCTACACCTTC	CASSYWDRGRGSSYTF
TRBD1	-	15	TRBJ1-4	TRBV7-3	TGTGCCAGCACCTTAAGGACAGGGTTTTATGAAAAACTGTTTTTT	CASTLRTGFYEKLFF
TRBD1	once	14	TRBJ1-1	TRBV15	TGTGCCACCAGCAGAGACGGACCGACAGGGGAAGCTTTCTTT	CATSRDGPTGEAFF
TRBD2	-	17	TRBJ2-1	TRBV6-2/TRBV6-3	TGTGCCAGCAGTTACTCGACCCGAGGACTAGCCCGGAATGAGCAGTTCTTC	CASSYSTRGLARNEQFF
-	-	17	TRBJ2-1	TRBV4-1	TGCGCCAGCAGCCAAGATTGGGGTGCGGGGGCATACAATGAGCAGTTCTTC	CASSQDWGAGAYNEQFF
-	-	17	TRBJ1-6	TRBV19	TGTGCCAGTAGTATGAGTGGACAGAGCTCCTATAATTCACCCCTCCACTTT	CASSMSGQSSYNSPLHF